These T cell receptor beta chains were read from a single sample in a study of beta chain features in type 1 diabetes. Sequencing was performed with immunoSEQ multiplex PCR; in TCRdb, only in-frame clones are kept and a portion is missing. The sample contains some 220,000 clones, 9.5% to 13% of which appear only once. Sequenced sample: central memory CD4+ T cells from blood. These receptors originate from a man aged 18 to 29 in good health. Both conserved end residues are part of each CDR3. Fields, in order: clone size, D gene, V gene, J gene, CDR3 protein, CDR3 DNA. D genes are given only for firm matches. Only some rows state a clone size, as once, few, many or a class for expanded clones.

many	-	TRBV7-2	TRBJ1-1	CASSERRNTEAFF	TGTGCCAGCAGCGAAAGGAGGAACACTGAAGCTTTCTTT
few	TRBD1	TRBV29-1	TRBJ2-7	CSGGAGTGLGEQYF	TGCAGCGGGGGTGCCGGGACAGGCCTTGGGGAGCAGTACTTC
-	-	TRBV18	TRBJ2-3	CASSPAGTTQYF	TGTGCCAGCTCACCGGCGGGAACGACGCAGTATTTT
many	-	TRBV29-1	TRBJ2-6	CSAWGANVLTF	TGCAGCGCCTGGGGGGCCAACGTCCTGACTTTC
many	TRBD2	TRBV29-1	TRBJ2-3	CSVAEGLASTDTQYF	TGCAGCGTTGCCGAAGGACTAGCGAGCACAGATACGCAGTATTTT
few	TRBD2	TRBV7-9	TRBJ2-7	CASSSLAGEGPYEQYF	TGTGCCAGCAGCTCCTTAGCGGGAGAAGGTCCCTACGAGCAGTACTTC
-	-	TRBV7-2	TRBJ1-1	CASSLGRDRTEAFF	TGTGCCAGCAGCTTAGGGAGAGATCGCACTGAAGCTTTCTTT
-	-	TRBV9	TRBJ1-2	CASSLRSGGRLSGYTF	TGTGCCAGCAGCCTCCGGAGCGGGGGGCGGTTATCTGGCTACACCTTC
-	-	TRBV5-4	TRBJ1-2	CASSSFSFQGYTF	TGTGCCAGCAGCTCGTTCTCGTTTCAGGGCTACACCTTC
many	-	TRBV4-1	TRBJ2-3	CASSRQRASTDTQYF	TGCGCCAGCAGCCGGCAAAGGGCTAGCACAGATACGCAGTATTTT
-	-	TRBV7-2	TRBJ2-2	CASSRDANTGELFF	TGTGCCAGCAGCCGCGACGCGAACACCGGGGAGCTGTTTTTT
once	-	TRBV15	TRBJ2-3	CATSRDGSSTDTQYF	TGTGCCACCAGCAGAGATGGCTCTAGCACAGATACGCAGTATTTT
-	TRBD2	TRBV7-9	TRBJ2-1	CASSLGTSGSTEQFF	TGTGCCAGCAGCCTTGGGACTAGCGGGAGTACTGAGCAGTTCTTC
many	-	TRBV7-3	TRBJ2-1	CASSLTSRSSYNEQFF	TGTGCCAGCAGCTTAACGAGTAGGAGCTCCTACAATGAGCAGTTCTTC
-	-	TRBV7-3	TRBJ2-3	CASSLTTVYTDTQYF	TGTGCCAGCAGCTTAACCACCGTATACACAGATACGCAGTATTTT
few	-	TRBV18	TRBJ1-3	CASSPEPYGTTGFFGNTIYF	TGTGCCAGCTCACCTGAACCCTACGGTACTACAGGGTTCTTTGGAAACACCATATATTTT
-	-	TRBV20-1	TRBJ2-1	CSVAARDEQFF	TGCAGTGTGGCCGCTCGGGATGAGCAGTTCTTC
-	TRBD2	TRBV10-3	TRBJ2-7	CAISGQLAGTYEQYF	TGTGCCATCAGTGGACAACTAGCGGGAACCTACGAGCAGTACTTC
few	-	TRBV10-2	TRBJ1-4	CASSVGGREKLFF	TGCGCCAGCAGTGTAGGTGGGAGGGAAAAACTGTTTTTT
-	-	TRBV9	TRBJ2-3	CASSGTGADTQYF	TGTGCCAGCAGCGGAACAGGCGCCGATACGCAGTATTTT
-	TRBD1	TRBV6-6	TRBJ2-7	CATQGAGSYEQYF	TGTGCCACACAGGGGGCCGGCTCCTACGAGCAGTACTTC
-	-	TRBV29-1	TRBJ1-3	CSVEGSGNTIYF	TGCAGCGTTGAAGGCTCTGGAAACACCATATATTTT
-	-	TRBV18	TRBJ1-5	CASSPPGDGDQPQHF	TGTGCCAGCTCACCACCGGGGGACGGAGATCAGCCCCAGCATTTT
few	-	TRBV21-1	TRBJ2-6	CASSGQGGGANVLTF	TGTGCCAGCAGCGGACAGGGAGGTGGGGCCAACGTCCTGACTTTC
-	TRBD2	TRBV4-3	TRBJ2-3	CASSQEWTRTDTQYF	TGCGCCAGCAGCCAAGAGTGGACTAGAACAGATACGCAGTATTTT
-	-	TRBV7-8	TRBJ2-3	CASSLAEADTQYF	TGTGCCAGCAGCTTAGCAGAGGCAGATACGCAGTATTTT
-	TRBD2	TRBV7-2	TRBJ2-3	CASRSGRAIADTQYF	TGTGCCAGCAGGAGCGGGAGGGCCATCGCAGATACGCAGTATTTT
many	-	TRBV19	TRBJ2-2	CASSKGRTGELFF	TGTGCCAGTAGCAAGGGACGGACCGGGGAGCTGTTTTTT
few	TRBD1	TRBV30	TRBJ1-4	CAWSVQSYRGLRTNEKLFF	TGTGCCTGGAGTGTTCAATCTTACAGGGGCCTCCGAACTAATGAAAAACTGTTTTTT
many	-	TRBV2	TRBJ2-3	CASSRSRPSTDTQYF	TGTGCCAGCAGCCGAAGCAGGCCGAGCACAGATACGCAGTATTTT
few	TRBD1	TRBV25-1	TRBJ2-1	CASSEDRGFRGQFF	TGTGCCAGCAGTGAAGACAGGGGGTTCCGGGGGCAGTTCTTC
few	-	TRBV7-9	TRBJ1-4	CASSLIQGMGEKLFF	TGTGCCAGCAGCTTAATCCAGGGAATGGGTGAAAAACTGTTTTTT
few	TRBD2	TRBV7-2	TRBJ2-7	CASSRTSGAYEQYF	TGTGCCAGCAGCCGGACTAGCGGGGCCTACGAGCAGTACTTC
-	-	TRBV29-1	TRBJ1-2	CSVVRMSYGYTF	TGCAGCGTTGTACGCATGAGCTATGGCTACACCTTC
few	TRBD2	TRBV7-7	TRBJ2-1	CASSRTSAAPGEQFF	TGTGCCAGCAGTCGGACTAGCGCGGCGCCCGGTGAGCAGTTCTTC
few	TRBD2	TRBV7-7	TRBJ2-3	CASSLSGRTDTQYF	TGTGCCAGCAGCCTTAGCGGGAGAACAGATACGCAGTATTTT
-	-	TRBV15	TRBJ2-7	CATSRDWGAREQYF	TGTGCCACCAGCAGAGATTGGGGGGCGCGTGAGCAGTACTTC
few	-	TRBV5-1	TRBJ1-4	CASSLEGSGEKLFF	TGCGCCAGCAGCTTGGAGGGGAGTGGTGAAAAACTGTTTTTT
few	-	TRBV7-2	TRBJ1-4	CASSSDWGATNEKLFF	TGTGCCAGCAGCTCGGACTGGGGCGCAACTAATGAAAAACTGTTTTTT
-	TRBD1	TRBV29-1	TRBJ2-5	CSGRQGAAETQYF	TGCAGCGGGCGACAGGGGGCGGCGGAGACCCAGTACTTC
-	-	TRBV7-2	TRBJ1-2	CASSPDPVNYGYTF	TGTGCCAGCAGCCCCGACCCTGTTAACTATGGCTACACCTTC
few	-	TRBV4-1	TRBJ1-4	CASSQETGLDGKLFF	TGCGCCAGCAGCCAAGAAACGGGTCTAGACGGGAAACTGTTTTTT
-	-	TRBV5-4	TRBJ1-2	CASSPRTGERAAYGYTF	TGTGCCAGCAGTCCTAGGACCGGGGAGCGGGCGGCCTATGGCTACACCTTC
-	-	TRBV5-1	TRBJ2-1	CASTLADNNEQFF	TGCGCCAGCACTTTAGCGGATAACAATGAGCAGTTCTTC
few	-	TRBV30	TRBJ2-1	CAWSIRRGRGIEQFF	TGTGCCTGGAGTATCCGAAGAGGGAGGGGGATTGAGCAGTTCTTC
-	TRBD2	TRBV19	TRBJ2-2	CATGLAGEVGELFF	TGTGCCACTGGACTAGCGGGAGAGGTCGGGGAGCTGTTTTTT
few	TRBD2	TRBV30	TRBJ2-1	CAWTRLAGFSYNEQFF	TGTGCCTGGACCCGACTAGCGGGATTTTCCTACAATGAGCAGTTCTTC